This T cell receptor beta chain was identified in a study of radiotherapy plus CTLA-4 blockade in lung cancer. About the study: Objective response rate was 18%; disease control rate, about 28%.

Study-wide findings and caveats: With interferon-beta, early dynamics of blood T cell clones were reported to best predict response. After treatment with radiotherapy plus ipilimumab, TCR clones that came from the tumor expanded in blood.

The CDR3 totals 14 residues. Germline-derived CDR1 and CDR2 are SQVTM and ANQGSEA. The ends were cut back, 8 bases at V and 3 bases at J, with 17 bases in the middle. Comments on this clone: No antigen is known for it.

TCRdb's table, derived via immunoSEQ multiplex PCR, lists solely in-frame clones and lacks some. The table includes approximately 69,000 clones, about 80% detected once. This chain connects TRBV29-1 to TRBJ1-5; possibly TRBD1 for D (6 bases). Source: peripheral blood, taken from a patient treated with radiotherapy plus ipilimumab. This TCR was recovered from a human donor with non-small cell lung cancer who had a complete response to radiotherapy plus ipilimumab. CDR3 in DNA: TGCAGCACATGGACAGAAGATGACAATCAGCCCCAGCATTTT. Encoded protein: CSTWTEDDNQPQHF.